What follows is one TCR beta chain and its context. No antigen is known for it. The entry originates in a study of blood T cells in healthy people across ages. Study observations and caveats: Donors of long life had a larger count of naive CD4+ cells and greater diversity than aged donors. Diversity figures derived from one million T cells were judged to underestimate the true value.

The CDR3 is 17 residues long. Germline V gives CDR1 MGHRA, CDR2 YSYEKL. V shed 0 bases and J 5 bases; nucleotides not matched to a gene: 10. PBMCs were isolated at a quantity of at least 6 million per sample. Sample-barcoded 5' priming and a J-beta primer mix drove a second PCR of 7 to 11 cycles. Each cDNA was tagged by a template-switch adaptor containing 12 random nucleotides. Using its own MiXCR run on the 5' RACE reads, TCRdb lists one record per CDR3 protein. The sample contains over a million distinct CDR3 sequences, 35% to 45% of which appear only once. The TCR was taken from a woman between 18 and 29 years old in good health. This rearrangement joins TRBV4-1 to TRBJ2-1; 7 bases are shared with TRBD1. Sequenced sample: blood. CDR3 DNA sequence: TGCGCCAGCAGCCAAGATCTAGGGGGCTCAGGAAACAATGAGCAGTTCTTC. This encodes CASSQDLGGSGNNEQFF.